Below, 21 T cell receptor beta chains from the same sample are listed, as sequenced in a study. TCRdb used MiXCR to reprocess the 5' RACE reads, holding one entry per CDR3 protein. The sample includes 45,000 to 70,000 distinct CDR3 sequences, around 26% of them seen just once. The sequencing input was tumor-infiltrating memory CD4+ T cells sorted from the breast tumor. Subset noted: memory CD4+ T cells, CD4+CD45RO+CD25-. Every receptor here comes from a female donor with breast cancer.

Concerning this clonotype itself: This is likely a read error, given that the CDR3 carries no conserved phenylalanine or tryptophan at its end. Because the CDR3's place on the DNA is in doubt, the DNA is left out and the CDR3 is given as listed by TCRdb. The V and J genes are TRBV7-6 and TRBJ2-5. The germline V gene encodes CDR1 SGHVS and CDR2 FNYEAQ. The CDR3 adds up to 9 amino acids, both ends counted. CDR3 residues: CASSLFFGY.

The chain combines TRBV20-1 with TRBJ2-5; D gene uncertain. Germline V lookup: CDR1 DFQATT, CDR2 SNEGSKA (reference sequence). V dropped 3 bases and J dropped 1 base, with 9 bases sitting between them. The CDR3 has 13 amino acids. The CDR3 is CSARFESQETQYF. The CDR3 DNA reads TGCAGTGCTAGGTTCGAAAGCCAAGAGACCCAGTACTTC.

This clonotype was seen a few times. This chain connects TRBV2 to TRBJ2-3, with 10 nucleotides matching TRBD2. Germline CDR1 reads SNHLY; CDR2 reads FYNNEI. The CDR3 has 15 amino acids. V lost 6 bases to trimming and J lost 6 bases; unmatched junction nucleotides: 9. CDR3 protein: CASRAPGLATDTQYF. The CDR3 coding sequence is TGTGCCAGCAGAGCTCCGGGACTAGCGACGGATACGCAGTATTTT.

This clonotype appeared a few times. This chain connects TRBV6-6 to TRBJ1-1; D is ambiguous. CDR1 is MNHNY, CDR2 SVGAGI, per germline (reference sequence). This CDR3 region has 14 residues. The ends were cut back, 2 bases at V and 3 bases at J, with 10 bases in the middle. The CDR3 loop is CASSYNPRDTEAFF. In nucleotides, the CDR3 is TGTGCCAGCAGTTACAACCCTAGGGACACTGAAGCTTTCTTT.

The chain recombines TRBV3-1 with TRBJ2-2; TRBD1 or TRBD2 may be the D gene (5 bases each). Germline V gene lookup returns CDR1 LGHDT and CDR2 YNNKEL (reference sequence). The V end was cut by 0 bases, the J end by 5 bases, with 25 bases between. CDR3 size: 20 residues. The CDR3 reads CASSQDGGSFVTVKTGELFF. The CDR3 bases are TGTGCCAGCAGCCAAGATGGAGGCTCTTTCGTGACAGTAAAAACCGGGGAGCTGTTTTTT. The full variable domain, with the rest looked up from reference TRBV3-1 and TRBJ2-2, is DTAVSQTPKYLVTQMGNDKSIKCEQNLGHDTMYWYKQDSKKFLKIMFSYNNKELIINETVPNRFSPKSPDKAHLNLHINSLELGDSAVYFCASSQDGGSFVTVKTGELFFGEGSRLTVL.

This clonotype was detected only a few times. The chain recombines TRBV4-3 with TRBJ1-5; weak D call: TRBD1 (5 bases). Per germline, CDR1 LGHNA and CDR2 YSLEER. The CDR3 consists of 19 residues. Trimming took off 0 bases at V and 1 base at J, with 19 bases between the two ends. In DNA form, the CDR3 reads TGCGCCAGCAGCCAAGATACCTGGATTGGGGCTGGGAGCAATCAGCCCCAGCATTTT. Protein: CASSQDTWIGAGSNQPQHF.

This clonotype was found a few times. The chain has TRBV4-1 and TRBJ1-5; D unresolved. The CDR3 spans 14 residues. Germline loops: CDR1 MGHRA, CDR2 YSYEKL. V was clipped by 8 bases and J by 0 bases, with 11 bases between them. This CDR3 is CASQNVYSNQPQHF. The CDR3 DNA sequence: TGCGCCAGCCAGAACGTTTATAGCAATCAGCCCCAGCATTTT.

This clonotype came up a few times. The V and J genes are TRBV5-1 and TRBJ1-2; no reliable D call. This CDR3 has 16 residues. The ends were cut back, 4 bases at V and 4 bases at J, with 20 bases in the middle. Germline V CDR1 and CDR2: SGHRS, YFSETQ. CDR3: CASSLRVGVPSYGYTF. The CDR3 nucleotides are TGCGCCAGCAGCCTACGAGTTGGGGTCCCTTCCTATGGCTACACCTTC.

To note about this clonotype: The conserved phenylalanine or tryptophan is not found at the CDR3 terminus, so this likely reflects a read error. The V call is TRBV6-5, the J call TRBJ2-5; D is uncertain. Trimming left V 5 bases short and J 4 bases short, with 8 bases between. The CDR3 sequence is 12 residues long. From germline, CDR1 is MNHEY and CDR2 SVGAGI. CDR3 sequence reads: CASSAATETQYC. DNA of the CDR3: TGTGCCAGCAGTGCTGCTACAGAGACCCAGTACTGC.

This clonotype has a count of ten or more. A read error may produce the germline difference seen at one junction end. The chain is built from TRBV7-2 and TRBJ1-4; no firm D call. Per germline, CDR1 SGHTA and CDR2 FQGNSA. The CDR3 sequence is 13 residues long. Here the CDR3 DNA reads TGTGCCAGCAGCTTAGCCCCACGCGTCGGGCTCAATTTT. Residues: CASSLAPRVGLNF.

The chain has TRBV12-3 or TRBV12-4 and TRBJ2-5; D is ambiguous. CDR3 size: 14 residues. V lost 5 bases and J 3 bases, leaving 13 bases between the germline ends. The CDR3 DNA follows: TGTGCCAGCAGTCCCTTACCGGCCGAAGAGACCCAGTACTTC. Translation: CASSPLPAEETQYF.

Of note for this clonotype: Given the absence of the conserved phenylalanine or tryptophan at the CDR3 end, a read error is likely. The chain recombines TRBV5-1 with TRBJ2-1, with D perhaps matching TRBD1 (6 bases). This CDR3 contains 15 residues. The germline V gene encodes CDR1 SGHRS and CDR2 YFSETQ. V was clipped by 4 bases and J by 5 bases, with 16 bases between them. CDR3 in DNA: TGCGCCAGCAGCCCCCAGGGGCAGGGGAACAATGAGCAGTTCTCC. This codes for CASSPQGQGNNEQFS.

By sample fraction, this clonotype is medium-sized. The chain has TRBV20-1 and TRBJ2-1; 11 bases fit TRBD2. V was clipped by 3 bases and J by 5 bases; unmatched bases: 9. The CDR3 spans 16 residues. From germline, CDR1 is DFQATT and CDR2 SNEGSKA (reference sequence). CDR3 coding DNA: TGCAGTGCTAGCCCGACTAGCGGGGCGGACGACAATGAGCAGTTCTTC. Translating gives CSASPTSGADDNEQFF.

The rearrangement links TRBV7-2 to TRBJ2-1; 11 bases match TRBD2. The CDR3 has 15 amino acids. CDR1 and CDR2 from the germline V gene are SGHTA and FQGNSA. The trim removed 5 bases at V and 6 bases at J, leaving 6 bases unmatched. CDR3 sequence (DNA): TGTGCCAGCAGCATAAGGGGACTAGCGGCCAATGAGCAGTTCTTC. This gives the protein CASSIRGLAANEQFF.

Written as DNA, the CDR3 is TGTGCCAGCAGCCGGGGACTAGCATGGGAGACCCAGTACTTC. This sequence encodes CASSRGLAWETQYF. This chain connects TRBV7-9 to TRBJ2-5, with TRBD2 identical over 9 bases. This CDR3 contains 14 residues. Trimming cost V 5 bases and J 5 bases; bases outside gene matches: 6. CDR1 and CDR2 from the germline V gene are SEHNR and FQNEAQ (reference sequence).

This clonotype was seen only a few times. This chain connects TRBV20-1 to TRBJ2-5; D not resolved. The V end lost 4 bases, the J end lost 0 bases, and 0 bases lay between the germline ends. Looked up from germline, CDR1 is DFQATT and CDR2 is SNEGSKA (reference sequence). The CDR3 is 10 residues long. The CDR3 sequence: CSANQETQYF. CDR3 nucleotide sequence: TGCAGTGCTAACCAAGAGACCCAGTACTTC.

The chain has TRBV6-1 and TRBJ2-7; D may correspond to TRBD1 or TRBD2 (5 bases each). The CDR3 covers 13 residues. The ends were cut back, 10 bases at V and 0 bases at J, with 13 bases in the middle. CDR1 is MNHNS and CDR2 is SASEGT in the germline V gene. CDR3 sequence reads: CATDQGTSYEQYF. The CDR3 DNA follows: TGTGCCACAGATCAAGGGACCTCCTACGAGCAGTACTTC.

This clonotype has ten or more counts. The chain uses TRBV7-2 and TRBJ1-2; D unclear. Trimming took off 2 bases at V and 6 bases at J, with 4 bases between the two ends. The germline gives CDR1 SGHTA, CDR2 FQGNSA. The CDR3 spans 11 residues. The CDR3 loop is CASSLLDGYTF. CDR3 nucleotide sequence: TGTGCCAGCAGCTTATTGGATGGCTACACCTTC.

This clonotype was recorded a few times. The genes are TRBV5-1 and TRBJ1-1, with no clear D. The CDR3 covers 13 residues. Germline CDR1 reads SGHRS; CDR2 reads YFSETQ. V shed 1 base and J shed 1 base, with 5 bases lying between them. The CDR3 protein is CASSLNQNTEAFF. Here the CDR3 DNA reads TGCGCCAGCAGCTTGAACCAGAACACTGAAGCTTTCTTT.

V gene TRBV5-1 combines with J gene TRBJ1-1; D perhaps matches TRBD1 (6 bases). Germline V gene sequence: CDR1 SGHRS, CDR2 YFSETQ. The CDR3 extends over 17 amino acids. V lost 0 bases to trimming and J lost 5 bases, with 20 bases between them. CDR3 sequence (DNA): TGCGCCAGCAGCTTGGCCTTCGCAGGGGCGCTTCGGACTGAAGCTTTCTTT. Amino acids: CASSLAFAGALRTEAFF.

The V and J genes are TRBV29-1 and TRBJ1-2, with D hard to call. The CDR3 covers 12 residues. Germline V gives CDR1 SQVTM, CDR2 ANQGSEA. V was pared by 6 bases and J by 6 bases, with 14 bases between. CDR3 sequence: CSVLGTIHGYTF. The DNA of the CDR3 is TGCAGCGTCCTAGGAACTATACATGGCTACACCTTC.